The entry below gives a single T cell receptor (beta chain) sequence along with its context. This sample was taken from a study of blood T cell repertoires in COVID-19. Study-level background: PBMCs, B-cell-depleted T cells, or T cells provided the cDNA or gDNA that made up the material.

Per the authors' pipeline: Amplifying reference gene primers gave estimates of nucleated cell counts. The repertoire was sequenced with immunoSEQ multiplex PCR; TCRdb's copy has only in-frame clones and lacks some. That table furnishes V, J and clone size, whereas the DNA furnished D and trimming. The sample lists just over 650,000 clones, 80% to 90% occurring once. With V trimmed by 0 bases and J by 3 bases, 6 bases remained unmatched. Germline CDR1 and CDR2: SGHRS and YFSETQ. CDR3 length: 17 amino acids. This receptor was obtained from a young woman with acute or convalescent COVID-19. The source material was peripheral blood. The gene calls are TRBV5-1 and TRBJ1-5, with 10 bases aligning to TRBD1. The CDR3 loop reads CASSLGGTGAVNQPQHF. The CDR3 DNA is TGCGCCAGCAGCTTGGGGGGGACAGGGGCCGTCAATCAGCCCCAGCATTTT. Full variable domain (missing parts from reference TRBV5-1 and TRBJ1-5): KAGVTQTPRYLIKTRGQQVTLSCSPISGHRSVSWYQQTPGQGLQFLFEYFSETQRNKGNFPGRFSGRQFSNSRSEMNVSTLELGDSALYLCASSLGGTGAVNQPQHFGDGTRLSIL.